One and the same sample provided the 15 T cell receptor beta chains below, sequenced in a study of early T cells in non-severe SARS-CoV-2 infection. From the 5' RACE reads, TCRdb called clonotypes with MiXCR, one entry per CDR3 protein. The table lists about 23,000 distinct CDR3 sequences, approximately 5% of them singletons, with around 4.5% in the top ten. The sequenced sample consisted of whole blood. The receptors come from an adult who was a healthcare worker with PCR-confirmed SARS-CoV-2 infection or an uninfected control (not recorded which).

Within the sample, this clonotype is medium-sized (0.01 to 0.1%). This chain joins TRBV10-1 and TRBJ2-1; 8 positions agree with TRBD2. Germline V gene sequence: CDR1 WNHNN, CDR2 SYGVQD (reference sequence). V shed 2 bases and J 4 bases; nucleotides not matched to a gene: 4. This CDR3 contains 15 residues. The DNA for the CDR3 is TGCGCCAGCAGTGAGCTGGCTAGCGGGTACAATGAGCAGTTCTTC. Translating it yields CASSELASGYNEQFF.

Judged by abundance, this clonotype is medium-sized. This chain links TRBV14 with TRBJ1-1; D may be TRBD1 (5 bases). V lost 2 bases and J 3 bases, leaving 13 bases between the germline ends. The CDR3 extends over 15 amino acids. Germline CDR1 is SGHDN and CDR2 is FVKESK. CDR3 DNA: TGTGCCAGCAGCCAATGGGGACCAGGAGACACTGAAGCTTTCTTT. It is translated as CASSQWGPGDTEAFF.

This clonotype was found a few times. The chain links TRBV7-2 to TRBJ1-5; D is unresolved. The CDR3 is 13 residues long. Germline V gene data show CDR1 as SGHTA and CDR2 as FQGNSA. Between the trimmed V and J ends, which lost 5 bases and 4 bases, there was a span of 9 bases. The CDR3 DNA sequence: TGTGCCAGCAGCAAGCGGTTAAATCAGCCCCAGCATTTT. It translates to CASSKRLNQPQHF.

Relative to its sample, this clonotype is medium-sized. V is TRBV10-2 and J is TRBJ2-2; 7 bases match TRBD2. Germline V gives CDR1 WSHSY, CDR2 SAAADI. This CDR3 spans 15 amino acids. After removal of 4 bases from V and 0 bases from J, the junction contained 2 bases not matched to a gene. CDR3 in amino acids: CASSVAGANTGELFF. The CDR3 DNA follows: TGCGCCAGCAGTGTGGCGGGGGCGAACACCGGGGAGCTGTTTTTT.

This clonotype turned up a few times. The chain uses TRBV25-1 and TRBJ2-1; TRBD1 or TRBD2 may be the D gene (6 bases each). Between the trimmed V and J ends, which lost 8 bases and 4 bases, there was a span of 15 bases. The CDR3 totals 14 residues. The germline V gene has CDR1 MGHDK and CDR2 SYGVNS. As DNA, the CDR3 is TGTGCCAGCCCCCGGTCGGGGGCATACAATGAGCAGTTCTTC. It yields the protein CASPRSGAYNEQFF.

This clonotype was detected a few times. The chain joins TRBV7-2 to TRBJ2-7, with TRBD1 identical over 8 bases. Germline V gives CDR1 SGHTA, CDR2 FQGNSA. J lost 3 bases, V lost 5 bases, and 15 bases had no gene match. There are 17 residues in the CDR3. This chain's CDR3 is CASSGSLQGALRYEQYF. The DNA for the CDR3 is TGTGCCAGCAGCGGCTCCCTTCAGGGGGCGCTCCGCTACGAGCAGTACTTC.

This clonotype was recorded many times. The genes are TRBV28 and TRBJ1-5; tentative D call: TRBD1 (6 bases). Per the germline V gene, CDR1 is MDHEN and CDR2 is SYDVKM. CDR3 length: 17 residues. Trimming removed 4 bases at V and 7 bases at J, with 23 bases between. DNA of the CDR3: TGTGCCAGCAGTTCCCGGGACGCACAGGGACGGGGACAGCCCCAGCATTTT. This gives the protein CASSSRDAQGRGQPQHF.

This clonotype is medium-sized by share. This chain connects TRBV6-5 to TRBJ2-1; perhaps TRBD1 as D (6 bases). Trimming removed 7 bases at V and 7 bases at J, with 14 bases between. Germline CDR1 and CDR2: MNHEY and SVGAGI. The CDR3 runs 13 residues. The CDR3 bases are TGTGCCAGCACCCGCCCAGGGGCGAATGAGCAGTTCTTC. Amino acids: CASTRPGANEQFF.

This clonotype was recorded many times. The rearrangement joins TRBV5-1 to TRBJ2-2; D is perhaps TRBD1 (5 bases). Germline-derived CDR1 and CDR2 are SGHRS and YFSETQ. This CDR3 is 14 amino acids long. V lost 5 bases and J lost 4, with 12 bases in between. In nucleotides, the CDR3 is TGCGCCAGCAGGCCAGGGCTAAGCACCGGGGAGCTGTTTTTT. Its translation is CASRPGLSTGELFF.

This clonotype showed up many times. The V gene is TRBV20-1, the J gene TRBJ2-2, with 8 bases identical to TRBD2. Losses at the gene ends were 0 bases for V and 2 bases for J; bases not matched to a gene: 11. The CDR3 contains 18 residues. The V gene's germline CDR1 is DFQATT and CDR2 SNEGSKA (reference sequence). CDR3 in amino acids: CSARDFSRAGANTGELFF. The CDR3 DNA sequence: TGCAGTGCTAGAGATTTCTCCCGAGCGGGGGCCAACACCGGGGAGCTGTTTTTT.

The table lists this clonotype with a few counts. The gene calls are TRBV2 and TRBJ2-6; D possibly matches TRBD1 or TRBD2 (5 bases each). Trimming shortened V by 8 bases and J by 1 base, and 9 bases separated the two germline ends. CDR1 is SNHLY, CDR2 FYNNEI, per germline. The CDR3 extends over 14 amino acids. CDR3 nucleotide sequence: TGTGCCAGCCGAGGGGATTCTGGGGCCAACGTCCTGACTTTC. This encodes CASRGDSGANVLTF.

This clonotype is labeled medium-sized. The V gene is TRBV4-1, the J gene TRBJ2-5; TRBD2 agrees at 9 bases. The V gene end was trimmed by 0 bases and the J gene end by 4 bases; junction bases not matched to a gene: 9. The CDR3 totals 17 residues. Germline lookup yields CDR1 MGHRA and CDR2 YSYEKL. CDR3 DNA sequence: TGCGCCAGCAGCCAAGAAAGGCTAGCGGGGTATGGAGAGACCCAGTACTTC. Translated: CASSQERLAGYGETQYF.

This clonotype was counted between two and nine times. The J gene is TRBJ2-3, the V gene TRBV18, with unresolved D. Trimming left V 6 bases short and J 0 bases short, with 10 bases between. The CDR3 loop spans 14 amino acids. The germline V gene has CDR1 KGHSH and CDR2 LQKENI. In DNA form, the CDR3 reads TGTGCCAGCTCGCAGGCCTCTAGCACAGATACGCAGTATTTT. This gives the protein CASSQASSTDTQYF.

The chain recombines TRBV20-1 with TRBJ1-4; no clear D. Germline loops: CDR1 DFQATT, CDR2 SNEGSKA (reference sequence). CDR3 length: 17 amino acids. V was clipped by 3 bases and J by 1 base, with 18 bases between them. CDR3 in DNA: TGCAGTGCTAGGGAAAGTAGGATGGGAAAAACTAATGAAAAACTGTTTTTT. Its translation is CSARESRMGKTNEKLFF.

There are many counts of this clonotype. V gene TRBV3-1 combines with J gene TRBJ1-6; D may be TRBD1 (5 bases). Germline loops: CDR1 LGHDT, CDR2 YNNKEL (reference sequence). V was pared by 3 bases and J by 16 bases, with 10 bases between. The CDR3 totals 11 residues. The CDR3 nucleotides read TGTGCCAGCAGCCAGGGGGTATCTCTCCACTTT. It translates to CASSQGVSLHF.